The 28 T cell receptor beta chains listed next were all sequenced from one sample in a study of regulatory and conventional T cells in breast cancer. TCRdb re-called the PCR reads through MiXCR, storing one row per CDR3 protein. The repertoire has about 10,000 distinct CDR3 sequences, about 35% of them found once; the top ten carry roughly 6.1%. Sequenced sample: conventional T cells from blood. These receptors came from a male donor in good health.

Concerning this clonotype itself: A much larger clone lies a single base off, so this may be a read error. The chain joins TRBV7-2 to TRBJ1-2; 7 nucleotides line up with TRBD1. Germline V gives CDR1 SGHTA, CDR2 FQGNSA. The CDR3 is 13 amino acids. CDR3 DNA: TGTGCCAGCAGCTTACAAGGGGGCAGTGGCTACGCCTTC. Protein product: CASSLQGGSGYAF.

This clonotype was seen more than once but under ten times. The rearrangement joins TRBV7-6 to TRBJ2-4; TRBD2 agrees at 14 bases. There are 17 residues in the CDR3. The V gene's germline CDR1 is SGHVS and CDR2 FNYEAQ. Unmatched junction bases numbered 3, after V lost 3 bases and J lost 2 bases. The DNA for the CDR3 is TGTGCCAGCAGCTTGGGACTAGCGGGGGATTCCAAAAACATTCAGTACTTC. Amino acids: CASSLGLAGDSKNIQYF.

This sequence joins TRBV11-2 and TRBJ2-3; D possibly corresponds to TRBD1 (5 bases). CDR1 is SGHAT and CDR2 is FQNNGV in the germline V gene. The CDR3 extends over 15 amino acids. V lost 8 bases and J 0 bases, leaving 15 bases between the germline ends. Written as DNA, the CDR3 is TGTGCCAGCCGAGAACAGGTTGTTAGCACAGATACGCAGTATTTT. It specifies CASREQVVSTDTQYF.

There are a few counts of this clonotype. This chain joins TRBV28 and TRBJ2-7; 9 nucleotides align to TRBD1. Germline V gene sequence: CDR1 MDHEN, CDR2 SYDVKM. The CDR3 has 18 residues. The J segment lost 3 bases and the V segment lost 3 bases, leaving 15 bases of the junction unmatched. CDR3 nucleotide sequence: TGTGCCAGCAGTTTCGACCGGGACAGGGTTAATGGAGACTACGAGCAGTACTTC. Translating it yields CASSFDRDRVNGDYEQYF. Drawing the rest from reference TRBV28 and TRBJ2-7, the complete variable domain is DVKVTQSSRYLVKRTGEKVFLECVQDMDHENMFWYRQDPGLGLRLIYFSYDVKMKEKGDIPEGYSVSREKKERFSLILESASTNQTSMYLCASSFDRDRVNGDYEQYFGPGTRLTVT.

In DNA, the CDR3 is TGTGCCAGTACCCCCCCTGGGGTAGCGGGGTTGCATGAGCAGTTCTTC. It codes for CASTPPGVAGLHEQFF. This rearrangement joins TRBV19 to TRBJ2-1; 8 bases are shared with TRBD2. CDR1 is LNHDA and CDR2 is SQIVND in the germline V gene (reference sequence). V shed 7 bases and J 8 bases; nucleotides not matched to a gene: 16. The CDR3 is made up of 16 amino acids.

Regarding this clonotype: This could be a read error, since a much larger clone is one nucleotide away. The chain joins TRBV10-3 to TRBJ2-2; TRBD2 might be the D (6 bases). The CDR3 has 17 residues. Germline V gene sequence: CDR1 ENHRY, CDR2 SYGVKD. CDR3 sequence: CAISENRGGANTGELLF. The CDR3, as DNA: TGTGCCATCAGTGAGAATCGGGGAGGTGCGAACACCGGGGAGCTGCTTTTT.

This clonotype was recorded once. This chain connects TRBV29-1 to TRBJ2-7; D perhaps matches TRBD1 (6 bases). Germline CDR1 and CDR2: SQVTM and ANQGSEA. CDR3 size: 12 residues. Trimming removed 6 bases at V and 5 bases at J, with 14 bases between. As DNA, the CDR3 is TGCAGCGTCGGAAACAGGGACCACGAGCAGTACTTC. Protein sequence: CSVGNRDHEQYF.

In its sample, this clonotype was seen a few times. The CDR3 sequence is CASSPDRVGPYEQYF. The DNA for the CDR3 is TGTGCCAGCAGCCCAGACAGGGTTGGGCCCTACGAGCAGTACTTC. The chain carries TRBV12-3 or TRBV12-4 and TRBJ2-7; 7 nucleotides agree with TRBD1. This CDR3 comprises 15 residues. Trimming took 6 bases from V and 2 from J; bases not matched to a gene: 10.

By share, this clonotype ranks as medium-sized. The chain couples TRBV10-3 to TRBJ1-5; 7 bases line up with TRBD1. The CDR3 consists of 13 residues. The junction had 9 bases not matched to a gene; V was cut back by 9 bases and J by 7 bases. Germline values: CDR1 ENHRY, CDR2 SYGVKD. CDR3 in amino acids: CAISGQADQPQHF. DNA for the CDR3: TGTGCCATTTCTGGACAGGCAGACCAGCCCCAGCATTTT.

V gene TRBV7-9 combines with J gene TRBJ1-4; 8 bases are shared with TRBD1. The trim removed 5 bases at V and 7 bases at J, leaving 12 bases unmatched. Looked up from germline, CDR1 is SEHNR and CDR2 is FQNEAQ (reference sequence). The CDR3 is 16 amino acids. The CDR3 spells CASSLGDRGGREKLFF. In nucleotides, the CDR3 is TGTGCCAGCAGCCTCGGCGACAGGGGTGGTCGTGAAAAACTGTTTTTT.

A note on this clonotype: A much larger clone lies one base from this, so it may be a read error. The chain is built from TRBV7-9 and TRBJ1-1, with TRBD1 matching over 8 bases. J lost 7 bases, V lost 1 base, and 8 bases had no gene match. Per germline, CDR1 SEHNR and CDR2 FQNEAQ (reference sequence). The CDR3 contains 15 residues. CDR3 nucleotide sequence: TGTGCCAGCAGCTTAGAGTACGGACAGGGCTGTGAAGCTTTCTTT. It yields the protein CASSLEYGQGCEAFF.

For this clonotype: A read error is likely, as this CDR3 ends without the conserved phenylalanine or tryptophan. No DNA is shown, since the ends of the CDR3 on it are uncertain; the CDR3 is the one TCRdb lists. The chain links TRBV5-1 to TRBJ2-3. From germline, CDR1 is SGHRS and CDR2 YFSETQ. The CDR3 has 12 residues if both end residues are counted. CDR3 amino acids: CASSLVTDTQYL.

The CDR3 region is CASSQPGPTTRYGYTF. CDR3 nucleotides: TGTGCCAGCAGCCAACCAGGCCCGACTACCCGCTATGGCTACACCTTC. The V gene is TRBV14, the J gene TRBJ1-2; D is uncertain. The CDR3 is made up of 16 amino acids. Trimming took 2 bases from V and 4 from J, leaving 17 bases between them. Germline loops: CDR1 SGHDN, CDR2 FVKESK.

The chain recombines TRBV6-5 with TRBJ2-1; 7 nucleotides line up with TRBD2. Looked up from germline, CDR1 is MNHEY and CDR2 is SVGAGI. Trimming cost V 5 bases and J 0 bases; bases outside gene matches: 1. The CDR3 length is 14 residues. The CDR3 DNA is TGTGCCAGCAGTACGGGGGGCTCCTACAATGAGCAGTTCTTC. The encoded protein is CASSTGGSYNEQFF.

CDR3 region: CASRLGRRRAFF. CDR3 coding DNA: TGTGCCAGCAGGCTAGGTCGTCGTCGGGCTTTCTTT. The rearrangement uses TRBV12-3 or TRBV12-4 and TRBJ1-1; D is uncertain. The V end was cut by 6 bases, the J end by 11 bases, with 16 bases between. The CDR3 sequence is 12 residues long.

The CDR3 reads CASSLRPANNEQFF. The CDR3 DNA reads TGTGCCAGCAGTCTTAGACCAGCCAACAATGAGCAGTTCTTC. The chain couples TRBV12-3 or TRBV12-4 to TRBJ2-1; D is undetermined. The CDR3 length is 14 residues. The V and J ends lost 5 bases and 5 bases respectively, with 13 bases between them.

The chain links TRBV6-2 or TRBV6-3 to TRBJ2-7; 11 nucleotides align to TRBD2. This CDR3 region has 15 residues. The germline gives CDR1 MNHEY, CDR2 SVGEGT. V lost 6 bases and J lost 3; bases outside the gene matches: 7. The CDR3 DNA reads as TGTGCCAGCAGAGCTACTAGCGGGGGCGTCTACGAGCAGTACTTC. Encoded protein: CASRATSGGVYEQYF.

This clonotype appeared a few times. The genes are TRBV12-3 or TRBV12-4 and TRBJ1-2; TRBD1 aligns across 9 bases. V trimming: 7 bases; J trimming: 4 bases; junction bases outside the gene matches: 7. This CDR3 has 14 residues. The CDR3 spells CASTPQTGGYGYTF. In nucleotides, the CDR3 is TGTGCCAGCACCCCCCAGACAGGGGGCTATGGCTACACCTTC.

This rearrangement joins TRBV6-1 to TRBJ2-3; D is unresolved. Germline V gene sequence: CDR1 MNHNS, CDR2 SASEGT. V shed 1 base and J shed 3 bases, with 5 bases lying between them. The CDR3 contains 13 residues. CDR3 loop: CASSEVRTDTQYF. The CDR3 nucleotides are TGTGCCAGCAGTGAAGTGAGGACAGATACGCAGTATTTT.

This clonotype counts as medium-sized. The rearrangement joins TRBV7-9 to TRBJ2-6; TRBD1 is a possible D gene (6 bases). The germline V gene has CDR1 SEHNR and CDR2 FQNEAQ (reference sequence). Between the trimmed V and J ends, which lost 7 bases and 0 bases, there was a span of 16 bases. The CDR3 covers 17 residues. The chain's CDR3 is CASNKQGGPSGANVLTF. The CDR3 nucleotides read TGTGCCAGCAATAAACAGGGTGGACCCTCTGGGGCCAACGTCCTGACTTTC.

The rearrangement uses TRBV7-9 and TRBJ2-3, with TRBD1 matching over 9 bases. V was pared by 4 bases and J by 0 bases, with 2 bases of the junction left unmatched. The CDR3 extends over 15 amino acids. Germline-derived CDR1 and CDR2 are SEHNR and FQNEAQ (reference sequence). The DNA of the CDR3 is TGTGCCAGCAGCTCACAGGGGGCGAGCACAGATACGCAGTATTTT. As protein: CASSSQGASTDTQYF.

The J gene is TRBJ2-3, the V gene TRBV7-9; TRBD2 matches 15 bases. The germline V gene has CDR1 SEHNR and CDR2 FQNEAQ (reference sequence). V shed 4 bases, J shed 1 base, and the junction held 0 bases outside the gene matches. This CDR3 is built from 16 residues. DNA for the CDR3: TGTGCCAGCAGCTGGACTAGCGGGGGGGGCACAGATACGCAGTATTTT. This gives the protein CASSWTSGGGTDTQYF.

On this clonotype itself: The junction and the germline gene differ at one end; a read error may be behind it. The V call is TRBV6-5, the J call TRBJ1-2, with D possibly being TRBD1 (6 bases). This CDR3 region has 15 residues. Germline V gene sequence: CDR1 MNHEY, CDR2 SVGAGI. In DNA, the CDR3 is TGTGCCAGCAGTCCCCTTGGGAGCAGGGCGGGGGGCTACGCCTTC. This encodes CASSPLGSRAGGYAF.

This clonotype was recorded once. The gene calls are TRBV19 and TRBJ1-1; D remains unclear. Germline V lookup: CDR1 LNHDA, CDR2 SQIVND (reference sequence). V was shortened by 3 bases and J by 6 bases, with 14 bases between the two germline ends. This CDR3 contains 14 residues. CDR3 region: CASSIDSVNAEAFF. The CDR3 DNA reads as TGTGCCAGTAGTATCGATTCGGTCAACGCTGAAGCTTTCTTT.

This clonotype was detected ten times or more. The rearrangement uses TRBV20-1 and TRBJ1-1, with TRBD1 matching over 10 bases. The junction had 2 bases not matched to a gene; V was cut back by 3 bases and J by 10 bases. Germline assignment: CDR1 DFQATT and CDR2 SNEGSKA (reference sequence). The CDR3 spans 11 residues. The CDR3 nucleotides are TGCAGTGCTAGGGGGACAGGGGCAGCTTTCTTT. Residues: CSARGTGAAFF.

This clonotype was seen only a few times. The J gene is TRBJ1-1, the V gene TRBV2; D is perhaps TRBD1 (5 bases). V was pared by 2 bases and J by 4 bases, with 14 bases between. The CDR3 is 15 amino acids. CDR1 and CDR2 from the germline V gene are SNHLY and FYNNEI. CDR3 coding DNA: TGTGCCAGCAGTGAAATGCGGGGCCTTGGCACTGAAGCTTTCTTT. Translating it yields CASSEMRGLGTEAFF.

This clonotype was detected a few times. This rearrangement joins TRBV6-7 to TRBJ2-1, with TRBD2 matching 9 bases. TRBV6-7 is known as an ORF, though its function is uncertain. The J segment lost 2 bases and the V segment lost 6 bases, leaving 14 bases of the junction unmatched. There are 18 residues in the CDR3. The CDR3 DNA follows: TGTGCCAGCAGCCGGGCTAGCGGGGAATGCCCGACCTACAATGAGCAGTTCTTC. Translation gives CASSRASGECPTYNEQFF.

This clonotype has only a few counts. The rearrangement links TRBV3-1 to TRBJ2-5; 10 bases are a match to TRBD1. Germline loops: CDR1 LGHDT, CDR2 YNNKEL (reference sequence). This CDR3 spans 14 amino acids. V shed 2 bases, J shed 5 bases, and the junction held 2 bases outside the gene matches. CDR3 residues: CASSQRTGGETQYF. CDR3 sequence (DNA): TGTGCCAGCAGCCAAAGGACAGGGGGGGAGACCCAGTACTTC.